These T cell receptor beta chains were read from a single sample in a study of blood T cells in healthy people across ages. TCRdb reanalysed the 5' RACE reads using MiXCR and keeps one entry per CDR3 protein. The data contain fewer than 2 million distinct CDR3 sequences, about two fifths of them singletons. Sequencing was carried out using blood. All receptors derive from a human donor in good health. Both conserved end residues are part of each CDR3. The order of the fields is D gene, clone size, V gene, J gene, CDR3 DNA, CDR3 protein. The D gene is left open where the match is weak. Size values are once, few and many counts, or a class for expanded clones, and some rows have none.

>.|.|TRBV6-2/TRBV6-3|TRBJ1-2
TGTGCCAGCAGTTACAATCCCGGGAAGCATGGCTACACCTTC
CASSYNPGKHGYTF
>.|few|TRBV7-9|TRBJ1-2
TGTGCCAGCAGCTTTGGGGCAGCTGAGGATGGCTACACCTTC
CASSFGAAEDGYTF
>.|few|TRBV7-2|TRBJ2-2
TGTGCCAGCAGCCCGCGACTAGAAGCCGGGGAGCTGTTTTTT
CASSPRLEAGELFF
>TRBD1|.|TRBV7-2|TRBJ2-1
TGTGCCAGCAGACTACAGGGGGACAGAGTGAGTGAGCAGTTCTTC
CASRLQGDRVSEQFF
>TRBD1|.|TRBV29-1|TRBJ1-1
TGCAGCGTTCGGGACAGCCACATTCAGTACAGGAACACTGAAGCTTTCTTT
CSVRDSHIQYRNTEAFF
>.|.|TRBV7-2|TRBJ1-2
TGTGCCAGCAGCTTAGGGGAGACTGGCCCAAACTATGGCTACACCTTC
CASSLGETGPNYGYTF
>.|few|TRBV6-2/TRBV6-3|TRBJ1-1
TGTGCCTCGACGGGGGGAGGGGACATCGAAGCTTTCTTT
CASTGGGDIEAFF
>.|.|TRBV6-1|TRBJ1-2
TGTGCCAGCAGCGACCGGGGCCTAGTAATCGGCTACACCTTC
CASSDRGLVIGYTF
>.|few|TRBV3-1|TRBJ1-2
TGTGCCAGCAGCCAACTGGCGGGGACAAACTATGGCTACACCTTC
CASSQLAGTNYGYTF
>TRBD2|.|TRBV5-1|TRBJ2-3
TGCGCTAGCAGCTTCTCGGGACGGGGGGTCGATACGCAGTATTTT
CASSFSGRGVDTQYF
>.|few|TRBV4-1|TRBJ2-1
TGCGCCAGCAGCCAAGAGGGAACCTACAATGAGCAGTTCTTC
CASSQEGTYNEQFF
>.|.|TRBV6-5|TRBJ2-5
TGTGCCAGCAGCCCCCATTTGGGGGTTTCTATAGAGACCCAGTACTTC
CASSPHLGVSIETQYF
>.|once|TRBV18|TRBJ1-1
TGTGCCAGCTCACCCGAGGTGGGGGGAGAAGCTTTCTTT
CASSPEVGGEAFF